The next 8 T cell receptor beta chains were all read from a single sample in a study of T cell responses to AZD1222 COVID-19 vaccine. Produced via immunoSEQ multiplex PCR; TCRdb's table is partial and in-frame only. The sample lists 150,000 to 200,000 clones, 87% seen once, with about 3% in the top ten. The sequenced sample was peripheral blood, obtained on day 0 of MenACWY control vaccination. The source is an adult in good health.

The count of this clone is one. J is TRBJ1-6 and V is TRBV6-4; D might be TRBD1 (5 bases). The CDR3 runs 15 residues. Looked up from germline, CDR1 is MRHNA and CDR2 is SNTAGT. With 3 bases removed from V and 5 bases from J, the gap between germline ends came to 11 bases. The CDR3 DNA sequence: TGTGCCAGCAGTGAGGGGACCGACGATAATTCACCCCTCCACTTT. Translating gives CASSEGTDDNSPLHF.

The rearrangement links TRBV30 to TRBJ2-1; either TRBD1 or TRBD2 may fit D (5 bases each). The CDR3 covers 15 residues. Trimming took off 3 bases at V and 1 base at J, with 13 bases between the two ends. The germline gives CDR1 GTSNPN, CDR2 SVGIG (reference sequence). The CDR3 DNA sequence: TGTGCCTGGAGCGGTGGGGGTGGGTCCTACAATGAGCAGTTCTTC. Translation: CAWSGGGGSYNEQFF.

The rearrangement links TRBV30 to TRBJ2-3; weak D call: TRBD2 (6 bases). The V end was cut by 1 base, the J end by 6 bases, with 11 bases between. The germline gives CDR1 GTSNPN, CDR2 SVGIG (reference sequence). The CDR3 is 13 amino acids. The CDR3 here is CAWSERARDTQYF. Here the CDR3 DNA reads TGTGCCTGGAGTGAGCGGGCTCGGGATACGCAGTATTTT.

The chain carries TRBV7-2 and TRBJ1-2; D unclear. The CDR3 length is 14 residues. Trimming stripped 1 base from V and 2 bases from J, with 8 bases between. CDR1 SGHTA and CDR2 FQGNSA come from the germline V gene. CDR3: CASSLVDGNYGYTF. CDR3 nucleotide sequence: TGTGCCAGCAGCTTAGTGGACGGAAACTATGGCTACACCTTC. The whole variable domain, remainder taken from reference TRBV7-2 and TRBJ1-2, is GAGVSQSPSNKVTEKGKDVELRCDPISGHTALYWYRQSLGQGLEFLIYFQGNSAPDKSGLPSDRFSAERTGGSVSTLTIQRTQQEDSAVYLCASSLVDGNYGYTFGSGTRLTVV.

The rearrangement joins TRBV28 to TRBJ2-7, with 7 positions matching TRBD1. J gave up 2 bases and V 4 bases, and 11 bases lay outside the gene matches. Per the germline V gene, CDR1 is MDHEN and CDR2 is SYDVKM. The CDR3 is 16 amino acids. CDR3 in amino acids: CASSSQVSGGPYEQYF. The CDR3 coding sequence is TGTGCCAGCAGTTCCCAAGTGTCAGGGGGTCCCTACGAGCAGTACTTC.

This clone was detected only a few times. This chain joins TRBV2 and TRBJ2-1; D possibly corresponds to TRBD2 (6 bases). Germline V lookup: CDR1 SNHLY, CDR2 FYNNEI. V lost 2 bases to trimming and J lost 9 bases, with 20 bases between them. This CDR3 is 16 amino acids long. Here the CDR3 reads CASSEPRGVGGGEQFF. As DNA, the CDR3 is TGTGCCAGCAGTGAACCACGCGGGGTGGGTGGGGGTGAGCAGTTCTTC.

The CDR3 coding sequence is TGTGCCAGCAGTCCCAGCCTCCTATACACCGGGGAGCTGTTTTTT. Protein sequence: CASSPSLLYTGELFF. V is TRBV28 and J is TRBJ2-2; D uncertain. The V gene lost 5 bases and the J gene lost 3 bases, with 13 bases spanning the gap. This CDR3 comprises 15 residues. Germline CDR1 is MDHEN and CDR2 is SYDVKM.

Only one count was recorded for this clone. This chain links TRBV4-3 with TRBJ1-4; no firm D call. The CDR3 consists of 17 residues. The V and J ends lost 0 bases and 5 bases respectively, with 16 bases between them. The germline V gene has CDR1 LGHNA and CDR2 YSLEER. This CDR3 reads CASSQDQVGSRNEKLFF. The CDR3 bases are TGCGCCAGCAGCCAAGATCAAGTTGGGTCCCGCAATGAAAAACTGTTTTTT.